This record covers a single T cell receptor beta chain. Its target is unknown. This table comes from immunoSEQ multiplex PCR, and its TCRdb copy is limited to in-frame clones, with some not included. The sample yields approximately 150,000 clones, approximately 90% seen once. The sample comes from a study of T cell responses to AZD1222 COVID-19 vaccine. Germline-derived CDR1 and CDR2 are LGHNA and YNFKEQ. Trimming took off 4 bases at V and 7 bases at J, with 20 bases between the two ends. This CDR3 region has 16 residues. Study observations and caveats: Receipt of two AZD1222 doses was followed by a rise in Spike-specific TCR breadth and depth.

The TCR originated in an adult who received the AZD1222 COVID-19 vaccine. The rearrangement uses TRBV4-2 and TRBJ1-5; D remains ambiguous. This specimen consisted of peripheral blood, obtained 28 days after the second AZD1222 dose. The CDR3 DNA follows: TGTGCCAGCAGCCTCACTGGAGGGAGCGGAGGCCAGCCCCAGCATTTT. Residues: CASSLTGGSGGQPQHF.